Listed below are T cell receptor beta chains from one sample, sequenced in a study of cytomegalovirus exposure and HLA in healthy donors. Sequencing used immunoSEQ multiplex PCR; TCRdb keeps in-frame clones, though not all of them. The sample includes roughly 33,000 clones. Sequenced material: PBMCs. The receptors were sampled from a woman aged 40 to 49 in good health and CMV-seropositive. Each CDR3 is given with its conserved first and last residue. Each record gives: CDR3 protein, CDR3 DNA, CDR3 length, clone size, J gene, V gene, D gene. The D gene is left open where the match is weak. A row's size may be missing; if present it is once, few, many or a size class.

CDR3: CASSPGQISNQPQHF
DNA: TGTGCCAGCAGCCCGGGACAGATAAGCAATCAGCCCCAGCATTTT
length: 15
size: .
J: TRBJ1-5
V: TRBV5-8
D: TRBD1

CDR3: CASSFHRVGGELFF
DNA: TGTGCCAGCAGTTTCCACAGGGTTGGCGGGGAGCTGTTTTTT
length: 14
size: .
J: TRBJ2-2
V: TRBV27
D: .

CDR3: CASSRQLPRQGVYEQYF
DNA: TGCGCCAGCAGCCGCCAACTCCCGAGACAGGGGGTCTACGAGCAGTACTTC
length: 17
size: .
J: TRBJ2-7
V: TRBV4-3
D: TRBD1

CDR3: CASSPPTGNQYF
DNA: TGTGCCAGCTCACCACCTACGGGGAACCAGTACTTC
length: 12
size: .
J: TRBJ2-5
V: TRBV18
D: .

CDR3: CSVRAGGPHEQFF
DNA: TGCAGCGTTAGAGCGGGAGGGCCCCATGAGCAGTTCTTC
length: 13
size: .
J: TRBJ2-1
V: TRBV29-1
D: TRBD2

CDR3: CASSLQGLMNTEAFF
DNA: TGTGCCAGCAGTTTGCAGGGACTAATGAACACTGAAGCTTTCTTT
length: 15
size: .
J: TRBJ1-1
V: TRBV27
D: .

CDR3: CASSIGGDQPQHF
DNA: TGTGCCAGCAGTATCGGAGGGGATCAGCCCCAGCATTTT
length: 13
size: .
J: TRBJ1-5
V: TRBV27
D: .

CDR3: CASMPAGASYEQYF
DNA: TGTGCCAGCATGCCAGCGGGAGCCTCCTACGAGCAGTACTTC
length: 14
size: .
J: TRBJ2-7
V: TRBV6-5
D: TRBD2

CDR3: CASSQALSTDTQYF
DNA: TGCGCCAGCAGCCAAGCACTTTCTACAGATACGCAGTATTTT
length: 14
size: .
J: TRBJ2-3
V: TRBV4-3
D: .

CDR3: CASSEATVPDTQYF
DNA: TGTGCCAGCAGTGAAGCGACAGTTCCAGATACGCAGTATTTT
length: 14
size: .
J: TRBJ2-3
V: TRBV6-1
D: .

CDR3: CASSPSTMVSYSNQPQHF
DNA: TGTGCCAGCTCACCCTCGACAATGGTATCGTATAGCAATCAGCCCCAGCATTTT
length: 18
size: .
J: TRBJ1-5
V: TRBV18
D: .

CDR3: CAWDQGTNEKLFF
DNA: TGTGCCTGGGATCAGGGGACTAATGAAAAACTGTTTTTT
length: 13
size: .
J: TRBJ1-4
V: TRBV30
D: .

CDR3: CASSSGQDGRGQYF
DNA: TGTGCCAGTAGTTCGGGACAGGATGGCCGCGGGCAGTACTTC
length: 14
size: .
J: TRBJ2-7
V: TRBV19
D: TRBD1

CDR3: CASSSGLSGRAGDTQYF
DNA: TGCGCCAGCAGCAGCGGTCTTAGCGGGAGGGCCGGGGATACGCAGTATTTT
length: 17
size: .
J: TRBJ2-3
V: TRBV5-1
D: TRBD2

CDR3: CASSLGANRGEQYF
DNA: TGTGCCAGCAGCTTAGGAGCTAACCGGGGCGAGCAGTACTTC
length: 14
size: .
J: TRBJ2-7
V: TRBV7-9
D: .

CDR3: CASSSGGGGGAYNEQFF
DNA: TGCGCCAGCAGCTCCGGAGGGGGCGGAGGGGCCTACAATGAGCAGTTCTTC
length: 17
size: .
J: TRBJ2-1
V: TRBV5-1
D: .

CDR3: CASSFGQLDQPQHF
DNA: TGTGCCAGCAGTTTTGGACAGTTGGATCAGCCCCAGCATTTT
length: 14
size: .
J: TRBJ1-5
V: TRBV28
D: .

CDR3: CASIFQGAIPLF
DNA: TGTGCCAGCATTTTCCAGGGGGCCATCCCCCTATTT
length: 12
size: .
J: TRBJ1-1
V: TRBV6-1
D: TRBD1

CDR3: CATSREGGVWNEQFF
DNA: TGTGCCACCAGCAGAGAAGGCGGGGTTTGGAATGAGCAGTTCTTC
length: 15
size: .
J: TRBJ2-1
V: TRBV15
D: .

CDR3: CASSFRWGDTEAFF
DNA: TGTGCCAGCAGCTTTAGATGGGGGGACACTGAAGCTTTCTTT
length: 14
size: .
J: TRBJ1-1
V: TRBV7-2
D: .

CDR3: CAWSGDSQSTYEQYF
DNA: TGTGCCTGGAGTGGGGACAGCCAATCAACCTACGAGCAGTACTTC
length: 15
size: .
J: TRBJ2-7
V: TRBV30
D: TRBD1

CDR3: CASSQLDKDRGYTGELFF
DNA: TGTGCCAGCAGCCAACTAGATAAGGACAGGGGATACACCGGGGAGCTGTTTTTT
length: 18
size: .
J: TRBJ2-2
V: TRBV7-9
D: TRBD1

CDR3: CASSVAGGVGETQYF
DNA: TGTGCCAGCAGCGTAGCTGGGGGGGTGGGAGAGACCCAGTACTTC
length: 15
size: medium-sized
J: TRBJ2-5
V: TRBV9
D: TRBD2

CDR3: CASSSTGEAYEQYF
DNA: TGCGCCAGCAGCTCAACAGGGGAAGCCTACGAGCAGTACTTC
length: 14
size: .
J: TRBJ2-7
V: TRBV5-1
D: TRBD1

CDR3: CASSLLGSGGETQYF
DNA: TGCGCCAGCAGCCTGCTGGGTAGCGGGGGTGAGACCCAGTACTTC
length: 15
size: .
J: TRBJ2-5
V: TRBV5-1
D: TRBD2

CDR3: CASSNRRGQRNTEAFF
DNA: TGTGCCAGCAGCAACCGGAGGGGGCAAAGGAACACTGAAGCTTTCTTT
length: 16
size: .
J: TRBJ1-1
V: TRBV11-2
D: TRBD1

CDR3: CSVGAGIDTGELFF
DNA: TGCAGCGTTGGGGCAGGGATTGACACCGGGGAGCTGTTTTTT
length: 14
size: .
J: TRBJ2-2
V: TRBV29-1
D: .

CDR3: CASSSWTGGSYEQYF
DNA: TGCGCCAGCAGCTCCTGGACAGGGGGCTCCTACGAGCAGTACTTC
length: 15
size: .
J: TRBJ2-7
V: TRBV5-1
D: TRBD1

CDR3: CASSLGGIDEQYF
DNA: TGCGCCAGCAGCCTCGGGGGTATCGACGAGCAGTACTTC
length: 13
size: .
J: TRBJ2-7
V: TRBV5-1
D: .

CDR3: CASSVAGGGDKQYF
DNA: TGTGCCAGCAGCGTTGCGGGAGGGGGGGATAAGCAGTATTTT
length: 14
size: .
J: TRBJ2-3
V: TRBV9
D: TRBD2

CDR3: CASSSTGNEQYF
DNA: TGTGCCAGCAGTTCAACAGGAAACGAGCAGTACTTC
length: 12
size: .
J: TRBJ2-7
V: TRBV6-5
D: .

CDR3: CSVMASGSLEQYF
DNA: TGCAGCGTTATGGCTAGCGGGAGCCTCGAGCAGTACTTC
length: 13
size: .
J: TRBJ2-7
V: TRBV29-1
D: TRBD2

CDR3: CASGTGNGYTF
DNA: TGTGCCAGCGGGACAGGGAATGGCTACACCTTC
length: 11
size: .
J: TRBJ1-2
V: TRBV7-9
D: TRBD1